The 15 T cell receptor beta chains below were found in one sample sequenced in a study of blood T cell repertoires in COVID-19. The assay was immunoSEQ multiplex PCR, and TCRdb's table has in-frame clones only and misses some. Here the sample spans 250,000 or so clones, about 90% being singletons. Sequencing was carried out using peripheral blood. These receptors originate from a woman aged 60-75 years with acute or convalescent COVID-19.

This chain uses TRBV28 with TRBJ1-5, with D perhaps TRBD1 (6 bases). V lost 3 bases and J lost 4, with 13 bases in between. The CDR3 is 15 amino acids. Germline assignment: CDR1 MDHEN and CDR2 SYDVKM. The CDR3 nucleotides read TGTGCCAGCAGTTTCTTGGGGGCCGTTAATCAGCCCCAGCATTTT. It specifies CASSFLGAVNQPQHF.

This chain links TRBV20-1 with TRBJ1-4; possible D gene TRBD1, 5 bases. V lost 3 bases to trimming and J lost 8 bases, with 16 bases between them. The germline V gene encodes CDR1 DFQATT and CDR2 SNEGSKA (reference sequence). There are 14 residues in the CDR3. The CDR3 bases are TGCAGTGCTAGTATTGGGAGGGGATGGGAAAAACTGTTTTTT. Amino acids: CSASIGRGWEKLFF.

The gene calls are TRBV11-2 and TRBJ2-1; D may be TRBD2 (5 bases). V gave up 5 bases and J gave up 10 bases, with 12 bases separating them. The length of the CDR3 is 12 residues. Germline values: CDR1 SGHAT, CDR2 FQNNGV. The CDR3 DNA sequence: TGTGCCAGCAGCGCAGAGCCGGGGGAGCAGTTCTTC. This encodes CASSAEPGEQFF.

The chain is built from TRBV19 and TRBJ2-1; 7 bases agree with TRBD1. The CDR3 has 14 amino acids. V dropped 1 base and J dropped 6; count of bases not matched to a gene: 3. Per germline, CDR1 LNHDA and CDR2 SQIVND (reference sequence). DNA for the CDR3: TGTGCCAGTAGTATAGGTTCAGGGGGCAATGAGCAGTTCTTC. It yields the protein CASSIGSGGNEQFF.

This clone came up once. This chain joins TRBV7-2 and TRBJ1-5; 8 positions match TRBD1. Per germline, CDR1 SGHTA and CDR2 FQGNSA. Germline trimming cut 4 bases from V and 2 bases from J; bases unmatched to any gene: 7. CDR3 length: 16 residues. The CDR3 loop reads CASSSQGAQGNQPQHF. CDR3 DNA sequence: TGTGCCAGCAGCTCCCAGGGGGCGCAGGGCAATCAGCCCCAGCATTTT.

J is TRBJ1-2 and V is TRBV5-6, with 12 bases matching TRBD1. Germline V CDR1 and CDR2: SGHDT, YYEEEE. Trimming removed 5 bases from V and 5 bases from J; junction bases left unmatched: 10. The CDR3 contains 16 residues. CDR3: CASSSVPGQGAYGYTF. The CDR3 bases are TGTGCCAGCAGTTCTGTCCCGGGACAGGGGGCGTATGGCTACACCTTC. The complete variable domain, with remaining parts taken from reference TRBV5-6 and TRBJ1-2, reads DAGVTQSPTHLIKTRGQQVTLRCSPKSGHDTVSWYQQALGQGPQFIFQYYEEEERQRGNFPDRFSGHQFPNYSSELNVNALLLGDSALYLCASSSVPGQGAYGYTFGSGTRLTVV.

V gene TRBV6-6 combines with J gene TRBJ1-5, with D perhaps TRBD1 (5 bases). Trimming took off 0 bases at V and 2 bases at J, with 5 bases between the two ends. The germline gives CDR1 MNHNY, CDR2 SVGAGI (reference sequence). This CDR3 has 14 amino acids. The CDR3 sequence: CASSYSRGNQPQHF. As DNA, the CDR3 is TGTGCCAGCAGTTACTCCAGGGGCAATCAGCCCCAGCATTTT.

This clone has a single count. This chain joins TRBV6-5 and TRBJ1-1, with 10 bases matching TRBD1. This CDR3 region has 14 residues. The germline V gene encodes CDR1 MNHEY and CDR2 SVGAGI. Unmatched junction bases numbered 7, after V lost 7 bases and J lost 5 bases. CDR3 residues: CASTRDRGQTEAFF. As DNA, the CDR3 is TGTGCCAGCACCAGAGACAGGGGGCAAACTGAAGCTTTCTTT.

This chain uses TRBV6-5 with TRBJ2-7, with 7 bases fitting TRBD2. After removal of 2 bases from V and 3 bases from J, the junction contained 10 bases not matched to a gene. The CDR3 covers 16 residues. Germline V lookup: CDR1 MNHEY, CDR2 SVGAGI. The CDR3 bases are TGTGCCAGCAGTTACCGCGCAGGGAGGGCCGGCTACGAGCAGTACTTC. This translates into CASSYRAGRAGYEQYF.

V usage is TRBV9 and J usage is TRBJ1-1; possible D gene TRBD1, 5 bases. Germline V gives CDR1 SGDLS, CDR2 YYNGEE. The CDR3 is 13 amino acids. Trimming removed 0 bases from V and 7 bases from J, with 10 bases in between. The CDR3 bases are TGTGCCAGCAGCGTAGACAGGAAAAGTGAAGCTTTCTTT. Its protein is CASSVDRKSEAFF.

The J gene is TRBJ2-7, the V gene TRBV27; no reliable D call. Germline V gene data show CDR1 as MNHEY and CDR2 as SMNVEV (reference sequence). This CDR3 region has 13 residues. V dropped 3 bases and J dropped 6 bases, with 12 bases sitting between them. The CDR3 is CASSLDRDFEQYF. The CDR3 DNA follows: TGTGCCAGCAGTTTGGATCGAGACTTCGAGCAGTACTTC.

The genes are TRBV6-5 and TRBJ2-2; TRBD1 might be the D (6 bases). Trimming shortened V by 9 bases and J by 6 bases, and 20 bases separated the two germline ends. This CDR3 region has 15 residues. Germline V CDR1 and CDR2: MNHEY, SVGAGI. Written as DNA, the CDR3 is TGTGCCAGTAAACTCACAGGGAATAGTCCCGGGGAGCTGTTTTTT. This encodes CASKLTGNSPGELFF.

The chain couples TRBV7-9 to TRBJ1-1, with D unclear. The CDR3 is made up of 18 amino acids. Looked up from germline, CDR1 is SEHNR and CDR2 is FQNEAQ (reference sequence). Trimming pared 5 bases from V and 0 bases from J, leaving 22 bases between. The CDR3 reads CASSMNLGGGLMNTEAFF. In DNA form, the CDR3 reads TGTGCCAGCAGCATGAACCTGGGAGGAGGGCTAATGAACACTGAAGCTTTCTTT.

Points on this clone: Other DNA sequences in this specimen translate into the identical CDR3. The rearrangement joins TRBV6-5 to TRBJ2-2, with D unclear. This CDR3 comprises 12 residues. Trimming pared 5 bases from V and 2 bases from J, leaving 3 bases between. Germline CDR1 MNHEY, CDR2 SVGAGI. For the CDR3, the DNA is TGTGCCAGCAGTCAAAACACCGGGGAGCTGTTTTTT. Translation: CASSQNTGELFF.

The V gene is TRBV12-3 or TRBV12-4, the J gene TRBJ1-1; D gene uncertain. Trimming pared 8 bases from V and 4 bases from J, leaving 11 bases between. This CDR3 has 12 amino acids. CDR3 region: CASRQYPTEAFF. In DNA form, the CDR3 reads TGTGCCAGCCGTCAGTATCCCACTGAAGCTTTCTTT.